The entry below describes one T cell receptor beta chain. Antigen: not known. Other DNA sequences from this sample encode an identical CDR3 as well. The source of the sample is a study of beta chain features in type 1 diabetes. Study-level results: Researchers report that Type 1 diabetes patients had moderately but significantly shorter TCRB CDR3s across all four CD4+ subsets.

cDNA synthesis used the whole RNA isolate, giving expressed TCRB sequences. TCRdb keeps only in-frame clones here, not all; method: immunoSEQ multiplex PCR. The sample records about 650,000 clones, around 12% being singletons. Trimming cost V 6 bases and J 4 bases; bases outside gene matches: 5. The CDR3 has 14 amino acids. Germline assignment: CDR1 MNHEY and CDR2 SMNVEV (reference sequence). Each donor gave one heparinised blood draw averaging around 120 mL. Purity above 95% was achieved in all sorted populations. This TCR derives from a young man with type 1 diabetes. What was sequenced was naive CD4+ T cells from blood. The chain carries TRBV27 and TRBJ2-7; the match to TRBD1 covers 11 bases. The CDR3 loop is CASSLRDRGYEQYF. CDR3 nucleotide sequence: TGTGCCAGCAGCCTCCGGGACAGGGGGTACGAGCAGTACTTC.